This T cell receptor beta chain came from a study of blood T cell repertoires in COVID-19. Method: immunoSEQ multiplex PCR; TCRdb's copy keeps in-frame clones and lacks some. The sample carries approximately 270,000 clones, 85% to 90% recorded once. This CDR3 has 13 amino acids. With 7 bases removed from V and 6 bases from J, the gap between germline ends came to 10 bases. Enrollees, about 18 to 95 years old, lived in about two dozen US areas. The chain uses TRBV12-3 or TRBV12-4 and TRBJ1-6; tentatively, D is TRBD1 (5 bases). The source material was PBMCs or T cells enriched from blood (not recorded which). This receptor was identified in a young woman with acute COVID-19. The CDR3 coding sequence is TGTGCCAGCAAGGGGCATTTTAATTCACCCCTCCACTTT. Its translation is CASKGHFNSPLHF.